The rows below give T cell receptor beta chains drawn from one sample of a study of human T cells and chemical hapten exposure. TCRdb re-called the RACE reads with MiXCR, one entry per CDR3 protein. The table includes about 71,000 distinct CDR3 sequences, 9.8% detected once. The specimen comprised whole blood, sampled in connection with sensitization to the hapten diphenylcyclopropenone (DPC). Receptor source: a woman in her forties with alopecia areata. Some clones in this sample may be carry-over from other donors' samples. The CDR3 runs from the conserved cysteine through the conserved F or W. D genes are given only for firm matches. Rows give clone size only sometimes, using once, few, many, or a class for an expanded clone.

d_call: .
cdr3_length: 14
v_call: TRBV19
j_call: TRBJ2-7
clone_size: .
cdr3_nt: TGTGCCAGTAGTATAGATCCCGGCAGCTACGAGCAGTACTTC
cdr3_aa: CASSIDPGSYEQYF

d_call: .
cdr3_length: 15
v_call: TRBV11-2
j_call: TRBJ1-3
clone_size: .
cdr3_nt: TGTGCCAGCAGCTTATCCGGTATCTCTGGAAACACCATATATTTT
cdr3_aa: CASSLSGISGNTIYF

d_call: .
cdr3_length: 15
v_call: TRBV9
j_call: TRBJ2-1
clone_size: few
cdr3_nt: TGTGCCAGCAGCGTGGCGGCGAGGGCCTACAATGAGCAGTTCTTC
cdr3_aa: CASSVAARAYNEQFF

d_call: TRBD2
cdr3_length: 14
v_call: TRBV20-1
j_call: TRBJ2-5
clone_size: .
cdr3_nt: TGCAGTGCCCGGCTAAGACTAGCTCAAGAGACCCAGTACTTC
cdr3_aa: CSARLRLAQETQYF

d_call: .
cdr3_length: 12
v_call: TRBV19
j_call: TRBJ1-4
clone_size: many
cdr3_nt: TGTGCCAGTACCGACGTGGTTGAAAAACTGTTTTTT
cdr3_aa: CASTDVVEKLFF

d_call: .
cdr3_length: 11
v_call: TRBV5-1
j_call: TRBJ2-1
clone_size: .
cdr3_nt: TGCGCCAGTAAACTTAGTGATGAGCAGTTCTTC
cdr3_aa: CASKLSDEQFF

d_call: .
cdr3_length: 11
v_call: TRBV3-1
j_call: TRBJ2-3
clone_size: .
cdr3_nt: TGTGCCAGCGCCCGAGCAGATACGCAGTATTTT
cdr3_aa: CASARADTQYF

d_call: .
cdr3_length: 12
v_call: TRBV12-5
j_call: TRBJ2-5
clone_size: many
cdr3_nt: TGTGCTAGTGGTTTGGTATTGGACTGGGTTTGCTTC
cdr3_aa: CASGLVLDWVCF

d_call: TRBD1
cdr3_length: 14
v_call: TRBV6-5
j_call: TRBJ1-4
clone_size: few
cdr3_nt: TGTGCCAGCAGTCGGACAGGGGTACGGAAAAAACTGTTTTTT
cdr3_aa: CASSRTGVRKKLFF

d_call: TRBD2
cdr3_length: 15
v_call: TRBV6-2/TRBV6-3
j_call: TRBJ2-7
clone_size: many
cdr3_nt: TGTGCCAGCAGCTGGACTAGCGGGGGGTTCTACGAGCAGTACTTC
cdr3_aa: CASSWTSGGFYEQYF

d_call: .
cdr3_length: 15
v_call: TRBV7-2
j_call: TRBJ2-1
clone_size: many
cdr3_nt: TGTGCCAGCAGCTTAGCGCCCCCCCCGATACTAGAGCAGTTCTTC
cdr3_aa: CASSLAPPPILEQFF

d_call: .
cdr3_length: 13
v_call: TRBV7-6
j_call: TRBJ2-5
clone_size: many
cdr3_nt: TGTGCCAGCAGCCCCGGGGTATTAGAGACCCAGTACTTC
cdr3_aa: CASSPGVLETQYF

d_call: .
cdr3_length: 13
v_call: TRBV7-9
j_call: TRBJ2-1
clone_size: many
cdr3_nt: TGTGCCAGCAGCCTGACAGAAAACAATGAGCAGTTCTTC
cdr3_aa: CASSLTENNEQFF

d_call: .
cdr3_length: 18
v_call: TRBV4-2
j_call: TRBJ2-6
clone_size: .
cdr3_nt: TGTGCCAGCAGCCAAGATGCCCAGTGGGCTACCGGGGCCAACGTCCTGACTTTC
cdr3_aa: CASSQDAQWATGANVLTF

d_call: .
cdr3_length: 15
v_call: TRBV20-1
j_call: TRBJ1-6
clone_size: .
cdr3_nt: TGCAGTCCCCTCGTCAGCAGCTCCTATAATTCATCCCTCCACTTT
cdr3_aa: CSPLVSSSYNSSLHF

d_call: .
cdr3_length: 15
v_call: TRBV28
j_call: TRBJ2-2
clone_size: few
cdr3_nt: TGTGCCAGCAGGTCGGGAACACCGAACACCGGGGAGCTGTTTTTT
cdr3_aa: CASRSGTPNTGELFF

d_call: .
cdr3_length: 14
v_call: TRBV4-1
j_call: TRBJ1-3
clone_size: .
cdr3_nt: TGCGCCAGCAGGATAGGGGTTACGGGAAACACCATATATTTT
cdr3_aa: CASRIGVTGNTIYF

d_call: .
cdr3_length: 15
v_call: TRBV7-9
j_call: TRBJ2-3
clone_size: .
cdr3_nt: TGTGCCAGCACCCAGTATGGAACGGGCACAGATACGCAGTATTTT
cdr3_aa: CASTQYGTGTDTQYF

d_call: .
cdr3_length: 19
v_call: TRBV7-9
j_call: TRBJ1-5
clone_size: many
cdr3_nt: TGTGCCAGCAGCTTAGCTAGAGGCCAGGGCCAGTATAGCAATCAGCCCCAGCATTTT
cdr3_aa: CASSLARGQGQYSNQPQHF

d_call: .
cdr3_length: 17
v_call: TRBV7-2
j_call: TRBJ2-3
clone_size: many
cdr3_nt: TGTGCCAGCAGTCCACGGATCGGGGCCCGGGGCACAGATACGCAGTATTTT
cdr3_aa: CASSPRIGARGTDTQYF

d_call: .
cdr3_length: 16
v_call: TRBV9
j_call: TRBJ2-3
clone_size: few
cdr3_nt: TGTGCCAGCAGCCCCTCCCGGGACACACTCACAGATACGCAGTATTTT
cdr3_aa: CASSPSRDTLTDTQYF

d_call: .
cdr3_length: 16
v_call: TRBV7-2
j_call: TRBJ2-3
clone_size: many
cdr3_nt: TGTGCCAGCAGCCCAAGCCGCCTACTAGGGACAGATACGCAGTATTTT
cdr3_aa: CASSPSRLLGTDTQYF

d_call: .
cdr3_length: 12
v_call: TRBV20-1
j_call: TRBJ2-7
clone_size: few
cdr3_nt: TGCAGTGCTAGCGGGAGTACGAGGGAGCAGTACTTC
cdr3_aa: CSASGSTREQYF

d_call: TRBD1
cdr3_length: 16
v_call: TRBV4-3
j_call: TRBJ2-2
clone_size: .
cdr3_nt: TGCGCCAGCAGCCAAGGGGGACAGGGACTCACCGGGGAGCTGTTTTTT
cdr3_aa: CASSQGGQGLTGELFF